The 10 T cell receptor beta chains reported below all come from one sample, sequenced in a study of vaccination effects on CD4 cells after COVID-19. Libraries were prepared by immunoSEQ multiplex PCR; TCRdb keeps only in-frame clonotypes and omits some of them. The repertoire consists of 70,000 to 95,000 clones, with roughly 73% occurring once and the leading ten covering 1.1%. These receptors have no identified antigens. Antigen-specific CD4+ T cells expanded by the ViraFEST assay with viral peptide pools were then sequenced. Following an approximately 9-day culture, CD4+ T cells were purified. Each participant was administered two doses of either the BNT162b2 or the mRNA-1273 vaccine. Specimen: CD4+ T cells from PBMCs cultured with HCoV-OC43 spike peptides, collected after COVID-19 vaccination. Documented subset: HCoV-OC43 spike overlapping peptide pool stimulation. The receptors were gathered from a human donor who received a COVID-19 vaccine.

This rearrangement joins TRBV9 to TRBJ1-2; a weak D match, TRBD1 (5 bases). The CDR3 covers 15 residues. CDR1 and CDR2 from the germline V gene are SGDLS and YYNGEE. Trimming removed 7 bases at V and 6 bases at J, with 22 bases between. The CDR3 nucleotides are TGTGCCAGCGGGGGTGGAGACGCAAAAATGGATGGCTACACCTTC. It specifies CASGGGDAKMDGYTF.

This chain joins TRBV5-6 and TRBJ1-4; unclear D gene. V lost 0 bases and J 5 bases, leaving 11 bases between the germline ends. The CDR3 consists of 15 residues. Germline V gene data show CDR1 as SGHDT and CDR2 as YYEEEE. The CDR3, as DNA: TGTGCCAGCAGCTTGGGTGGCAGAGGAAATGAAAAACTGTTTTTT. Amino acids: CASSLGGRGNEKLFF. Full variable domain (missing parts from reference TRBV5-6 and TRBJ1-4): DAGVTQSPTHLIKTRGQQVTLRCSPKSGHDTVSWYQQALGQGPQFIFQYYEEEERQRGNFPDRFSGHQFPNYSSELNVNALLLGDSALYLCASSLGGRGNEKLFFGSGTQLSVL.

The chain links TRBV6-5 to TRBJ2-3, with D possibly matching TRBD2 (6 bases). Trimming removed 0 bases at V and 1 base at J, with 11 bases between. The CDR3 consists of 16 residues. Germline V gene data show CDR1 as MNHEY and CDR2 as SVGAGI. DNA for the CDR3: TGTGCCAGCAGTTACTCCCTAGCGCGCGGCACAGATACGCAGTATTTT. It is translated as CASSYSLARGTDTQYF.

The genes are TRBV5-1 and TRBJ1-2; the match to TRBD1 covers 10 bases. V lost 2 bases, J lost 7 bases, and 8 bases stayed unmatched. The CDR3 runs to 15 residues. Germline V lookup: CDR1 SGHRS, CDR2 YFSETQ. CDR3 protein: CASSFETTGGSGYTF. The CDR3 coding sequence is TGCGCCAGCAGCTTCGAGACGACAGGGGGCTCTGGCTACACCTTC.

The chain couples TRBV30 to TRBJ1-6; D unclear. The CDR3 length is 14 residues. The germline V gene has CDR1 GTSNPN and CDR2 SVGIG (reference sequence). The V and J ends lost 0 bases and 10 bases respectively, with 13 bases between them. CDR3 in DNA: TGTGCCTGGAGTGTACTGGGCGGAAGGTCACCCCTCCACTTT. Its protein product is CAWSVLGGRSPLHF.

The V gene is TRBV18, the J gene TRBJ2-1; TRBD2 might be the D (6 bases). CDR1 and CDR2 (germline): KGHSH, LQKENI. V gave up 3 bases and J gave up 3 bases, with 15 bases separating them. The CDR3 has 16 amino acids. CDR3 sequence: CASSPRLGDFYNEQFF. CDR3 coding DNA: TGTGCCAGCTCACCTCGGTTGGGGGACTTCTACAATGAGCAGTTCTTC.

V usage is TRBV28 and J usage is TRBJ2-2; D perhaps matches TRBD2 (5 bases). The CDR3 spans 16 residues. Germline V gene sequence: CDR1 MDHEN, CDR2 SYDVKM. V shed 3 bases and J shed 3 bases, with 14 bases lying between them. The CDR3 loop reads CASSFSGIRDTGELFF. CDR3 nucleotides: TGTGCCAGCAGTTTCTCGGGGATTCGCGACACCGGGGAGCTGTTTTTT.

This clone was picked up a small number of times. The chain carries TRBV19 and TRBJ1-1; 10 bases are a match to TRBD1. Germline loops: CDR1 LNHDA, CDR2 SQIVND (reference sequence). The V and J ends lost 3 bases and 6 bases, in that order; junction bases with no gene match: 4. The CDR3 is 14 residues long. The CDR3 spells CASSIGQGDAEAFF. The CDR3 DNA follows: TGTGCCAGTAGTATCGGACAGGGGGATGCTGAAGCTTTCTTT.

This chain joins TRBV19 and TRBJ1-1, with a tentative D call TRBD1 (5 bases). Germline lookup yields CDR1 LNHDA and CDR2 SQIVND (reference sequence). Trimming stripped 3 bases from V and 0 bases from J, with 17 bases between. This CDR3 comprises 17 residues. CDR3: CASSIFSGIGLNTEAFF. DNA of the CDR3: TGTGCCAGTAGTATCTTCTCAGGGATAGGGTTGAACACTGAAGCTTTCTTT.

This clone was detected only a few times. The genes are TRBV19 and TRBJ2-3, with 8 positions matching TRBD1. CDR1 and CDR2 from the germline V gene are LNHDA and SQIVND (reference sequence). This CDR3 region has 12 residues. With 5 bases clipped from V and 10 bases from J, the junction kept 5 bases outside the gene matches. CDR3: CASSSQGASQYF. The CDR3 region has the DNA TGTGCCAGTAGTTCCCAGGGGGCCTCGCAGTATTTT.